The entry that follows covers one T cell receptor beta chain sequence. Its antigen is not identified. The data belong to a study of vaccination effects on CD4 cells after COVID-19. Broader study findings: Marked clonal contraction was seen late after vaccination (in both infection- and vaccine-induced clones). Researchers report that only 1 of 255 vaccine-induced clones in healthy vaccinees cross-reacted with common cold coronaviruses.

The table came from immunoSEQ multiplex PCR; TCRdb's copy has only in-frame clones and leaves some out. The sample contains 80,000 to 95,000 clones, over 75% of which appear only once. Before sequencing, viral peptide pools were used by the ViraFEST assay to expand antigen-specific CD4+ T cells. Subsequent to roughly 9 days of culture, CD4+ T cells were isolated. Participants were vaccinated with two doses of either the BNT162b2 or mRNA-1273 vaccine. Vaccine recipients, nucleocapsid antibody negative, had no prior SARS-CoV-2 infection. Germline V gene sequence: CDR1 SGHRS, CDR2 YFSETQ. The CDR3 covers 14 residues. V was trimmed by 0 bases and J by 5 bases, leaving 10 bases between them.

This chain uses TRBV5-1 with TRBJ2-3; perhaps TRBD1 as D (5 bases). Sequenced here: CD4+ T cells from PBMCs cultured with HCoV-OC43 spike peptides, sampled after COVID-19 vaccination. Stated subset: HCoV-OC43 spike overlapping peptide pool stimulation. This TCR derives from a human donor who received a COVID-19 vaccine. The CDR3 DNA sequence: TGCGCCAGCAGCTTGGGACAGCCGGAAGATACGCAGTATTTT. Amino acids: CASSLGQPEDTQYF.